The rows below give T cell receptor beta chains drawn from one sample of a study of CD8 T cells in ankylosing spondylitis. TCRdb analysed the 5' RACE reads with MiXCR anew, one entry per CDR3 protein. The data contain 200,000 to 300,000 distinct CDR3 sequences, roughly a tenth of them seen just once; the ten biggest clones take up 2.6%. Sequenced sample: blood, either unsorted or a sorted T cell fraction (not recorded which). Every receptor here comes from a male donor with ankylosing spondylitis or in good health (not recorded which). Both conserved end residues are part of each CDR3. A D gene is named only where the DNA matches it firmly. Clone size is stated in some rows and not others, as once, few, many or a class when expanded.

cdr3_aa,cdr3_nt,j_call,d_call,v_call,clone_size
CAWSGQGNNEQFF,TGTGCCTGGAGCGGACAGGGAAACAATGAGCAGTTCTTC,TRBJ2-1,TRBD1,TRBV30,many
CAWSPPLADRNFNYGYTF,TGTGCCTGGAGTCCACCTTTGGCGGACAGAAACTTTAACTATGGCTACACCTTC,TRBJ1-2,.,TRBV30,many
CAWSTGLQETQYF,TGTGCCTGGAGTACAGGGCTCCAAGAGACCCAGTACTTC,TRBJ2-5,.,TRBV30,many
CASSLGTGSNEKLFF,TGTGCCAGCAGTTTAGGAACAGGGAGTAATGAAAAACTGTTTTTT,TRBJ1-4,.,TRBV12-3/TRBV12-4,many
CASSLGLAGLPGELFF,TGCGCCAGCAGCTTGGGACTAGCGGGGTTACCCGGGGAGCTGTTTTTT,TRBJ2-2,TRBD2,TRBV5-1,.
CATSRDLIRVRGTEAFF,TGTGCCACCAGCAGAGATCTAATTCGGGTCAGGGGGACTGAAGCTTTCTTT,TRBJ1-1,TRBD1,TRBV15,many
CSVEGRTNTGELFF,TGCAGCGTTGAAGGGCGGACCAACACCGGGGAGCTGTTTTTT,TRBJ2-2,.,TRBV29-1,many
CASSGRTALVSPLHF,TGTGCCAGCAGTGGACGGACCGCCCTGGTTTCACCCCTCCACTTT,TRBJ1-6,.,TRBV6-1,many
CASSPGGAVSSYEQYF,TGCGCCAGCAGCCCGGGAGGGGCGGTTAGCTCCTACGAGCAGTACTTC,TRBJ2-7,TRBD2,TRBV5-1,many
CASSPGQRGNTIYF,TGCGCCAGCAGTCCCGGACAGAGAGGAAACACCATATATTTT,TRBJ1-3,.,TRBV5-1,.
CASSPSTGQFEKLFF,TGTGCCAGCAGTCCATCGACAGGGCAGTTTGAAAAACTGTTTTTT,TRBJ1-4,TRBD1,TRBV12-3/TRBV12-4,few
CATQHGNTIYF,TGTGCCACCCAGCACGGAAACACCATATATTTT,TRBJ1-3,.,TRBV7-2,.
CASSQTVSAETQYF,TGTGCCAGCAGCCAAACGGTCTCGGCGGAGACCCAGTACTTC,TRBJ2-5,.,TRBV4-2,few
CASSWERGTYGYTF,TGTGCCAGCAGTTGGGAAAGGGGCACCTATGGCTACACCTTC,TRBJ1-2,.,TRBV12-3/TRBV12-4,many
CSVGTAGEAFF,TGCAGCGTTGGAACGGCTGGTGAAGCTTTCTTT,TRBJ1-1,.,TRBV29-1,many
CSARGRGSPGETQYF,TGCAGTGCTAGAGGGAGGGGCTCCCCGGGAGAGACCCAGTACTTC,TRBJ2-5,.,TRBV20-1,many
CASSRELTSYNEQFF,TGTGCCAGCAGCCGAGAGTTGACTTCCTACAATGAGCAGTTCTTC,TRBJ2-1,.,TRBV3-1,many
CASSYSAGTDTQYF,TGTGCCAGCAGTTACAGCGCAGGGACAGATACGCAGTATTTT,TRBJ2-3,.,TRBV6-5,many
CASSVGGTNYEQYF,TGTGCCAGCAGCGTAGGAGGGACAAACTACGAGCAGTACTTC,TRBJ2-7,.,TRBV9,many
CATSDLPGRTVPNTGELFF,TGTGCCACCAGTGATTTGCCCGGGAGGACAGTCCCGAACACCGGGGAGCTGTTTTTT,TRBJ2-2,.,TRBV24-1,many